These 4 T cell receptor beta chains came from one sample sequenced in a study of blood T cell repertoires in COVID-19. Clones were sequenced by immunoSEQ multiplex PCR, and TCRdb holds only the in-frame ones, with some missing. The sample records approximately 230,000 clones, just over 85% being singletons. The specimen sequenced was peripheral blood. The receptors were gathered from a man older than 75 with acute or convalescent COVID-19.

This chain joins TRBV18 and TRBJ2-5; 8 nucleotides agree with TRBD1. After removal of 6 bases from V and 0 bases from J, the junction contained 6 bases not matched to a gene. The CDR3 runs to 15 residues. CDR1 and CDR2 from the germline V gene are KGHSH and LQKENI. The DNA of the CDR3 is TGTGCCAGCTCTTATCAGGGGGCGAACCAAGAGACCCAGTACTTC. The encoded protein is CASSYQGANQETQYF.

In DNA form, the CDR3 reads TGTGCCAGCAGCTTAAACGGGGGTTCCTACAATGAGCAGTTCTTC. Its translation: CASSLNGGSYNEQFF. The V and J genes are TRBV5-4 and TRBJ2-1; D possibly corresponds to TRBD2 (6 bases). CDR1 is SGHNT and CDR2 is YYREEE in the germline V gene (reference sequence). Trimming stripped 2 bases from V and 1 base from J, with 10 bases between. The CDR3 has 15 amino acids.

The CDR3 spells CASSSSGTASYEQYF. The CDR3 DNA follows: TGTGCCAGCAGTTCCTCCGGGACAGCTTCCTACGAGCAGTACTTC. This sequence joins TRBV28 and TRBJ2-7, with 7 bases that match TRBD1. The CDR3 loop spans 15 amino acids. Germline V CDR1 and CDR2: MDHEN, SYDVKM. V was clipped by 4 bases and J by 1 base; unmatched bases: 7. Drawing the rest from reference TRBV28 and TRBJ2-7, the complete variable domain is DVKVTQSSRYLVKRTGEKVFLECVQDMDHENMFWYRQDPGLGLRLIYFSYDVKMKEKGDIPEGYSVSREKKERFSLILESASTNQTSMYLCASSSSGTASYEQYFGPGTRLTVT.

The table lists this clone with a few counts. V gene TRBV11-3 combines with J gene TRBJ1-1; D gene unclear. CDR1 is SGHNT, CDR2 YENEEA, per germline. Trimming stripped 1 base from V and 1 base from J, with 4 bases between. The CDR3 is 13 residues long. In DNA form, the CDR3 reads TGTGCCAGCAGCTTAGGAGGGAACACTGAAGCTTTCTTT. This sequence encodes CASSLGGNTEAFF.